The rows below give T cell receptor beta chains drawn from one sample of a study of blood T cell repertoires in COVID-19. The table came from immunoSEQ multiplex PCR; TCRdb's copy has only in-frame clones and leaves some out. The data contain 330,000 or so clones, about 89% of them singletons. Sequencing was carried out using PBMCs or T cells enriched from blood (not recorded which). The receptors here all came from a man aged 35 to 55 in a cohort exposed to, infected with or recovered from COVID-19 (not recorded which). The CDR3 runs from the conserved cysteine through the conserved F or W. D genes are given only for firm matches. Only part of the rows carry a size: once, few, many, or a class if the clone is expanded.

j_gene: TRBJ2-5
abundance: NA
d_gene: TRBD2
v_gene: TRBV4-1
CDR3aa: CASSLGLAGEAQYF
CDR3nt: TGCGCCAGCAGCCTGGGACTAGCGGGAGAGGCCCAGTACTTC

j_gene: TRBJ2-1
abundance: NA
d_gene: TRBD1
v_gene: TRBV20-1
CDR3aa: CSASVAGGLNEQFF
CDR3nt: TGCAGTGCTAGTGTTGCAGGGGGCCTGAATGAGCAGTTCTTC

j_gene: TRBJ2-1
abundance: NA
d_gene: NA
v_gene: TRBV6-5
CDR3aa: CASTNRVEQFF
CDR3nt: TGTGCCAGCACCAACAGGGTGGAGCAGTTCTTC

j_gene: TRBJ2-1
abundance: few
d_gene: NA
v_gene: TRBV24-1
CDR3aa: CATSDPSLREQFF
CDR3nt: TGTGCCACCAGTGATCCCTCCCTAAGAGAGCAGTTCTTC

j_gene: TRBJ1-1
abundance: once
d_gene: NA
v_gene: TRBV19
CDR3aa: CASSLGWAGNTEAFF
CDR3nt: TGTGCCAGTAGTCTCGGCTGGGCTGGGAACACTGAAGCTTTCTTT

j_gene: TRBJ2-7
abundance: NA
d_gene: TRBD2
v_gene: TRBV5-6
CDR3aa: CASSFSGRVYEQYF
CDR3nt: TGTGCCAGCAGCTTTAGCGGGAGGGTATACGAGCAGTACTTC

j_gene: TRBJ2-4
abundance: NA
d_gene: TRBD1
v_gene: TRBV19
CDR3aa: CASSIIGGWQGATGVKNIQYF
CDR3nt: TGTGCCAGTAGTATAATTGGTGGGTGGCAGGGGGCGACCGGGGTCAAAAACATTCAGTACTTC

j_gene: TRBJ2-3
abundance: once
d_gene: TRBD2
v_gene: TRBV9
CDR3aa: CASSLYSVEAVLAGADTQYF
CDR3nt: TGTGCCAGCAGTCTATATTCGGTTGAGGCGGTTCTAGCGGGAGCAGATACGCAGTATTTT

j_gene: TRBJ2-5
abundance: NA
d_gene: NA
v_gene: TRBV5-6
CDR3aa: CASSLDGSSYQETQYF
CDR3nt: TGTGCCAGCAGCTTGGACGGGAGTTCGTACCAAGAGACCCAGTACTTC

j_gene: TRBJ1-5
abundance: few
d_gene: NA
v_gene: TRBV19
CDR3aa: CASSPRDRNSNQPQHF
CDR3nt: TGTGCCAGTAGTCCCCGCGACAGGAATAGCAATCAGCCCCAGCATTTT

j_gene: TRBJ2-6
abundance: NA
d_gene: TRBD2
v_gene: TRBV10-3
CDR3aa: CAISGELAVGANVLTF
CDR3nt: TGTGCCATCAGTGGCGAACTAGCGGTAGGGGCCAACGTCCTGACTTTC

j_gene: TRBJ1-1
abundance: NA
d_gene: TRBD1
v_gene: TRBV28
CDR3aa: CASTRPPGQGSEAFF
CDR3nt: TGTGCCAGCACCCGCCCTCCGGGACAGGGGTCTGAAGCTTTCTTT

j_gene: TRBJ1-1
abundance: NA
d_gene: NA
v_gene: TRBV10-3
CDR3aa: CAISESITGNTEAFF
CDR3nt: TGTGCCATCAGTGAGTCGATTACAGGGAACACTGAAGCTTTCTTT

j_gene: TRBJ1-1
abundance: NA
d_gene: TRBD1
v_gene: TRBV7-9
CDR3aa: CASSLDRGWDTEAFF
CDR3nt: TGTGCCAGCAGCTTAGACAGGGGGTGGGACACTGAAGCTTTCTTT

j_gene: TRBJ1-1
abundance: NA
d_gene: NA
v_gene: TRBV2
CDR3aa: CASIHRRENTEAFF
CDR3nt: TGTGCCAGCATTCATCGACGGGAGAACACTGAAGCTTTCTTT

j_gene: TRBJ2-7
abundance: once
d_gene: NA
v_gene: TRBV29-1
CDR3aa: CSVESKPYEQYF
CDR3nt: TGCAGCGTTGAGTCAAAGCCTTACGAGCAGTACTTC

j_gene: TRBJ1-2
abundance: NA
d_gene: TRBD1
v_gene: TRBV2
CDR3aa: CASSATSGGGGYTF
CDR3nt: TGTGCCAGCAGTGCCACCTCAGGGGGCGGAGGCTACACCTTC

j_gene: TRBJ2-7
abundance: once
d_gene: NA
v_gene: TRBV19
CDR3aa: CASRREKSYEQYF
CDR3nt: TGTGCCAGTAGACGGGAAAAGTCCTACGAGCAGTACTTC

j_gene: TRBJ2-7
abundance: NA
d_gene: TRBD2
v_gene: TRBV7-9
CDR3aa: CASSRSGQGGTRWGGEQYF
CDR3nt: TGTGCCAGCAGCCGATCCGGACAAGGTGGGACTAGGTGGGGTGGGGAGCAGTACTTC

j_gene: TRBJ1-1
abundance: NA
d_gene: NA
v_gene: TRBV29-1
CDR3aa: CSVEKGGETEAFF
CDR3nt: TGCAGCGTAGAAAAGGGAGGGGAGACTGAAGCTTTCTTT

j_gene: TRBJ1-5
abundance: NA
d_gene: TRBD1
v_gene: TRBV28
CDR3aa: CASSLYRDRADQPQHF
CDR3nt: TGTGCCAGCAGTTTATACCGGGACAGAGCCGATCAGCCCCAGCATTTT

j_gene: TRBJ2-6
abundance: NA
d_gene: NA
v_gene: TRBV7-9
CDR3aa: CASSKTGLGANVLTF
CDR3nt: TGTGCCAGCAGCAAAACAGGGCTGGGGGCCAACGTCCTGACTTTC

j_gene: TRBJ2-7
abundance: NA
d_gene: TRBD1
v_gene: TRBV27
CDR3aa: CASSWTGVGFTYEQYF
CDR3nt: TGTGCCAGCAGTTGGACAGGGGTTGGGTTTACCTACGAGCAGTACTTC

j_gene: TRBJ2-5
abundance: once
d_gene: NA
v_gene: TRBV25-1
CDR3aa: CASSVQSSGGETQYF
CDR3nt: TGTGCCAGCAGTGTACAGAGTAGCGGAGGAGAGACCCAGTACTTC

j_gene: TRBJ1-1
abundance: once
d_gene: TRBD1
v_gene: TRBV27
CDR3aa: CASSTGQGVRGTEAFF
CDR3nt: TGTGCCAGCAGTACGGGACAGGGGGTAAGAGGCACTGAAGCTTTCTTT

j_gene: TRBJ2-2
abundance: NA
d_gene: NA
v_gene: TRBV11-1
CDR3aa: CASSSGSARTGELFF
CDR3nt: TGTGCCAGCAGCTCCGGGAGTGCGAGGACCGGGGAGCTGTTTTTT

j_gene: TRBJ1-5
abundance: NA
d_gene: TRBD1
v_gene: TRBV3-1/TRBV3-2
CDR3aa: CASSHGQGNQPQHF
CDR3nt: TGTGCCAGCAGCCACGGACAGGGAAATCAGCCCCAGCATTTT

j_gene: TRBJ1-1
abundance: NA
d_gene: TRBD1
v_gene: TRBV7-2
CDR3aa: CASSPTRGQGGAEAFF
CDR3nt: TGTGCCAGCAGCCCAACCAGAGGACAGGGAGGGGCTGAAGCTTTCTTT

j_gene: TRBJ2-7
abundance: NA
d_gene: NA
v_gene: TRBV6-5
CDR3aa: CASSYSPEPIYEQYF
CDR3nt: TGTGCCAGCAGTTACTCGCCTGAGCCTATCTACGAGCAGTACTTC

j_gene: TRBJ2-5
abundance: NA
d_gene: TRBD2
v_gene: TRBV13
CDR3aa: CASSLSGRAMGETQYF
CDR3nt: TGTGCCAGCAGCTTAAGTGGGAGGGCGATGGGAGAGACCCAGTACTTC

j_gene: TRBJ1-4
abundance: NA
d_gene: TRBD1
v_gene: TRBV5-1
CDR3aa: CASSQGQGDEKLFF
CDR3nt: TGCGCCAGCAGCCAGGGACAGGGTGATGAAAAACTGTTTTTT

j_gene: TRBJ1-4
abundance: NA
d_gene: TRBD1
v_gene: TRBV9
CDR3aa: CASSPRQGGHSEKLFF
CDR3nt: TGTGCCAGCAGCCCCCGACAGGGGGGTCATAGCGAAAAACTGTTTTTT

j_gene: TRBJ1-4
abundance: NA
d_gene: NA
v_gene: TRBV7-9
CDR3aa: CASSPANQGTWGKLFF
CDR3nt: TGTGCCAGCAGCCCGGCTAACCAGGGGACATGGGGAAAACTGTTTTTT

j_gene: TRBJ2-3
abundance: NA
d_gene: TRBD2
v_gene: TRBV7-2
CDR3aa: CASSLSGRRTDTQYF
CDR3nt: TGTGCCAGCAGCTTAAGCGGGAGGCGCACAGATACGCAGTATTTT

j_gene: TRBJ2-5
abundance: NA
d_gene: NA
v_gene: TRBV11-3
CDR3aa: CASSPGQQETQYF
CDR3nt: TGTGCCAGCAGCCCCGGACAGCAAGAGACCCAGTACTTC

j_gene: TRBJ1-2
abundance: once
d_gene: TRBD1
v_gene: TRBV5-1
CDR3aa: CASKGTVDIYGYTF
CDR3nt: TGCGCCAGCAAGGGGACAGTGGACATCTATGGCTACACCTTC

j_gene: TRBJ2-2
abundance: NA
d_gene: NA
v_gene: TRBV10-2
CDR3aa: CASSESNAANTGELFF
CDR3nt: TGCGCCAGCAGTGAGTCGAACGCGGCGAACACCGGGGAGCTGTTTTTT

j_gene: TRBJ1-2
abundance: NA
d_gene: NA
v_gene: TRBV7-8
CDR3aa: CASSLVPRGYGYTF
CDR3nt: TGTGCCAGCAGCTTAGTACCCCGGGGTTATGGCTACACCTTC

j_gene: TRBJ2-3
abundance: NA
d_gene: TRBD2
v_gene: TRBV7-6
CDR3aa: CASSPHGLELVLYTQYF
CDR3nt: TGTGCCAGCAGCCCCCATGGACTAGAGCTCGTATTGTATACGCAGTATTTT

j_gene: TRBJ1-1
abundance: NA
d_gene: NA
v_gene: TRBV27
CDR3aa: CASSGTGQGTEAFF
CDR3nt: TGTGCCAGCAGTGGAACAGGGCAAGGAACTGAAGCTTTCTTT

j_gene: TRBJ1-2
abundance: NA
d_gene: TRBD1
v_gene: TRBV5-6
CDR3aa: CASSLWTGTGRGYTF
CDR3nt: TGTGCCAGCAGCTTGTGGACAGGGACTGGTCGTGGCTACACCTTC

j_gene: TRBJ1-1
abundance: NA
d_gene: TRBD1
v_gene: TRBV2
CDR3aa: CASRPGQGYTEAFF
CDR3nt: TGTGCCAGCCGACCGGGACAGGGCTACACTGAAGCTTTCTTT

j_gene: TRBJ2-7
abundance: NA
d_gene: NA
v_gene: TRBV11-1
CDR3aa: CASSSLLLSEQYF
CDR3nt: TGTGCCAGCAGCTCCCTGCTACTTTCCGAGCAGTACTTC

j_gene: TRBJ2-2
abundance: once
d_gene: TRBD2
v_gene: TRBV2
CDR3aa: CASSPLMSGRSNTGELFF
CDR3nt: TGTGCCAGCAGTCCCCTTATGAGCGGGAGGAGTAACACCGGGGAGCTGTTTTTT

j_gene: TRBJ1-4
abundance: NA
d_gene: NA
v_gene: TRBV3-1/TRBV3-2
CDR3aa: CASSQEGRALATNEKLFF
CDR3nt: TGTGCCAGCAGCCAAGAGGGGAGGGCCCTTGCAACTAATGAAAAACTGTTTTTT

j_gene: TRBJ2-7
abundance: NA
d_gene: NA
v_gene: TRBV19
CDR3aa: CASSKAGYEQYF
CDR3nt: TGTGCCAGTAGTAAAGCCGGCTACGAGCAGTACTTC

j_gene: TRBJ1-4
abundance: NA
d_gene: TRBD1
v_gene: TRBV5-5
CDR3aa: CASSWGQATNEKLFF
CDR3nt: TGTGCCAGCAGCTGGGGACAGGCAACTAATGAAAAACTGTTTTTT

j_gene: TRBJ2-1
abundance: NA
d_gene: NA
v_gene: TRBV7-8
CDR3aa: CASSLGGARSSYNEQFF
CDR3nt: TGTGCCAGCAGCTTAGGGGGAGCGAGAAGCTCCTACAATGAGCAGTTCTTC

j_gene: TRBJ1-2
abundance: NA
d_gene: TRBD1
v_gene: TRBV28
CDR3aa: CASSLLRTGLSGYTF
CDR3nt: TGTGCCAGCAGTTTGTTAAGGACAGGTCTGTCTGGCTACACCTTC

j_gene: TRBJ2-7
abundance: NA
d_gene: TRBD1
v_gene: TRBV6-6
CDR3aa: CASRTGTGSSYEQYF
CDR3nt: TGTGCCAGCAGGACCGGGACAGGGTCCTCCTACGAGCAGTACTTC

j_gene: TRBJ1-3
abundance: NA
d_gene: NA
v_gene: TRBV5-1
CDR3aa: CASSAGSSGNTIYF
CDR3nt: TGCGCCAGCAGCGCAGGGTCCTCTGGAAACACCATATATTTT

j_gene: TRBJ1-5
abundance: NA
d_gene: NA
v_gene: TRBV28
CDR3aa: CASSSPGRGQPQHF
CDR3nt: TGTGCCAGCAGTTCGCCAGGGAGGGGTCAGCCCCAGCATTTT

j_gene: TRBJ2-1
abundance: NA
d_gene: TRBD2
v_gene: TRBV28
CDR3aa: CASSHSGSNEQFF
CDR3nt: TGTGCCAGCAGCCATAGCGGGAGTAATGAGCAGTTCTTC

j_gene: TRBJ1-3
abundance: NA
d_gene: NA
v_gene: TRBV6-1
CDR3aa: CASSESGSGNTIYF
CDR3nt: TGTGCCAGCAGTGAGTCAGGCTCTGGAAACACCATATATTTT

j_gene: TRBJ1-5
abundance: NA
d_gene: NA
v_gene: TRBV6-5
CDR3aa: CALWGEESGNQPQHF
CDR3nt: TGTGCGTTATGGGGGGAAGAGTCAGGGAATCAGCCCCAGCATTTT